Listed here are 4 T cell receptor beta chains from one sample, sequenced in a study of OX40 agonist ivuxolimab in advanced cancers. Some clones are missing from TCRdb's copy, which holds only in-frame ones; the method was immunoSEQ multiplex PCR. The table includes roughly 86,000 clones, 80% to 90% detected once. The starting material was CD4+ or CD8+ T cells sorted from blood, obtained in a trial of the OX40 agonist ivuxolimab. These receptors were taken from an adult with an advanced solid tumor such as melanoma, head and neck, liver or kidney cancer.

The chain links TRBV7-2 to TRBJ2-1, with TRBD1 matching 7 bases. The CDR3 contains 15 residues. Germline V lookup: CDR1 SGHTA, CDR2 FQGNSA. Losses at the gene ends were 1 base for V and 0 bases for J; bases not matched to a gene: 0. CDR3 coding DNA: TGTGCCAGCAGCTTAGACAGGGGCTCCTACAATGAGCAGTTCTTC. It codes for CASSLDRGSYNEQFF.

The rearrangement links TRBV6-6 to TRBJ2-7; D gene unclear. The CDR3 covers 13 residues. V lost 8 bases to trimming and J lost 0 bases, with 11 bases between them. Per the germline V gene, CDR1 is MNHNY and CDR2 is SVGAGI (reference sequence). The CDR3 DNA reads as TGTGCCAGCGGGTCATCAGTCTCCTACGAGCAGTACTTC. Translation gives CASGSSVSYEQYF.

V gene TRBV18 combines with J gene TRBJ2-1, with a possible D match to TRBD1 (5 bases). CDR1 KGHSH and CDR2 LQKENI come from the germline V gene. The CDR3 length is 16 residues. Trimming shortened V by 3 bases and J by 12 bases, and 24 bases separated the two germline ends. The CDR3 protein is CASSPQGQGRAFRQFF. The CDR3 bases are TGTGCCAGCTCACCGCAAGGTCAGGGAAGGGCGTTCAGGCAGTTCTTC.

This chain links TRBV6-5 with TRBJ2-1; 9 bases are a match to TRBD1. CDR3 length equals 13 residues. The V gene end was trimmed by 6 bases and the J gene end by 8 bases; junction bases not matched to a gene: 5. The germline V gene has CDR1 MNHEY and CDR2 SVGAGI. The CDR3 nucleotides read TGTGCCAGCAGGGGGACAGGGAACGATGAGCAGTTCTTC. Translation gives CASRGTGNDEQFF.